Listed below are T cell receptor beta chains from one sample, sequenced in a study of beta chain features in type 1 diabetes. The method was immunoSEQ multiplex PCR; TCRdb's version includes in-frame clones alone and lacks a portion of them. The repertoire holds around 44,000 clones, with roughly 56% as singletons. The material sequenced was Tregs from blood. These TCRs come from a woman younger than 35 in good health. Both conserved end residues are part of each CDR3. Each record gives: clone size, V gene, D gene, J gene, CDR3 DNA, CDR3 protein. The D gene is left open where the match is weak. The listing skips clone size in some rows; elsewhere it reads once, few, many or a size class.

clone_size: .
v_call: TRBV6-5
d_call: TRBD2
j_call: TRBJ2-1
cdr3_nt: TGTGCCAGCAGTTCCCTGGGAGGGGTTTACTACAATGAGCAGTTCTTC
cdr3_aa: CASSSLGGVYYNEQFF

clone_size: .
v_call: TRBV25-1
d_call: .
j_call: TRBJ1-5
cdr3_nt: TGTGCCATACGACAGCCCAATCAGCCCCAGCATTTT
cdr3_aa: CAIRQPNQPQHF

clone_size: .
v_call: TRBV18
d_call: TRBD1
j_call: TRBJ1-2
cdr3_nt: TGTGCCAGCTCCCCTACTCAGGGGGCACACTATGGCTACACCTTC
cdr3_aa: CASSPTQGAHYGYTF

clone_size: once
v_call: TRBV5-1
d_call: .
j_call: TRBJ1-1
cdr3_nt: TGCGCCAGCAGCTTCTCAGGGATCGAAGCTTTCTTT
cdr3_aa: CASSFSGIEAFF

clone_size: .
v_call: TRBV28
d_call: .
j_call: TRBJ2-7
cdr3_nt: TGTGCCAGCAGTTTTACTCGAGACTACGAGCAGTACTTC
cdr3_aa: CASSFTRDYEQYF

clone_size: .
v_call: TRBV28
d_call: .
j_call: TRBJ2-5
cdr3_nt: TGTGCCAGCAATGAGAGGCAAGAGACCCAGTACTTC
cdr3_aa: CASNERQETQYF

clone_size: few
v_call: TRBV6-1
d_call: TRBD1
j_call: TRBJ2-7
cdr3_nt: TGTGCCAGCAGTCCCCGGACAGGGGGACTCTACGAGCAGTACTTC
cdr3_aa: CASSPRTGGLYEQYF

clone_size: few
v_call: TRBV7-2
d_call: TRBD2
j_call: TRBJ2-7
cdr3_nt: TGTGCCAGCAGCACCCGCGGGCGGGGGTCCTCCTACGAGCAGTACTTC
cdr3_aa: CASSTRGRGSSYEQYF

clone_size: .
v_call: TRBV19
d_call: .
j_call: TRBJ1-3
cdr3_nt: TGTGCCAGTAGTATGAGCGGCGGCCGGCGCATATATTTT
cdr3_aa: CASSMSGGRRIYF

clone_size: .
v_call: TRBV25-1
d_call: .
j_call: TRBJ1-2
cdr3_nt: TGTGCCTCACGGGAGAGAGGAGTCTATGGCTACACCTTC
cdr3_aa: CASRERGVYGYTF

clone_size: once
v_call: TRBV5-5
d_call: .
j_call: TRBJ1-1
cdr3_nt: TGTGCCAGCAGCAGGGTCCCCGGGGGCACTGAAGCTTTCTTT
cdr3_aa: CASSRVPGGTEAFF

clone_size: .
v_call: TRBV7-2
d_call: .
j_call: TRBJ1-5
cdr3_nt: TGTGCCAGCAGCTTAGGATGGGGGGTTAGCAATCAGCCCCAGCATTTT
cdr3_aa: CASSLGWGVSNQPQHF

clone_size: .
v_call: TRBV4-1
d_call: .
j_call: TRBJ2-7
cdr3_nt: TGCGCCAGCAGCCAAGATAGGGGCGGGGAGCGCTCCTACGAGCAGTACTTC
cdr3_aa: CASSQDRGGERSYEQYF

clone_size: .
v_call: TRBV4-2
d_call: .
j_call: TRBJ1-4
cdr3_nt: TGTGCCAGCAGCCAAGATTTGGGAGGGGAAAAACTGTTTTTT
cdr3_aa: CASSQDLGGEKLFF

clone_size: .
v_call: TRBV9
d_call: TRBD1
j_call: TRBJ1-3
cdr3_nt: TGTGCCAGCAGCGCACAGGGGGCAGGGGGAAACACCATATATTTT
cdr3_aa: CASSAQGAGGNTIYF

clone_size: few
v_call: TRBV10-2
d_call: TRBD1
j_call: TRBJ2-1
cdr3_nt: TGCGCCAGCAGTGAGATGACAGGGTATGAGCAGTTCTTC
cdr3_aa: CASSEMTGYEQFF

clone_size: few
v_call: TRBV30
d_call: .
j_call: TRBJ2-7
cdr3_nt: TGTGCCTGGGGACGGATGACTACCTACGAGCAGTACTTC
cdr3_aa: CAWGRMTTYEQYF

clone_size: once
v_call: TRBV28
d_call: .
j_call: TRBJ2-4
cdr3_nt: TGTGCCAGCAGTGAGCAGACACTAGCCAAAAACATTCAGTACTTC
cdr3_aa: CASSEQTLAKNIQYF